What follows is one T cell receptor (beta chain) and its context. This sample was taken from a study of blood T cell repertoires in COVID-19. Overall study context: The United States, Italy and Spain provided the acute and convalescent COVID-19 samples. PBMCs, B-cell-depleted T cells, or T cells were the source of the cDNA or gDNA that made up the material.

Unmatched junction bases numbered 5, after V lost 4 bases and J lost 1 base. The CDR3 is 15 amino acids. Per germline, CDR1 MNHEY and CDR2 SMNVEV (reference sequence). Profiled with immunoSEQ multiplex PCR; TCRdb holds only in-frame clones, not every one. The repertoire holds 120,000 or so clones, with 85% to 90% as singletons. The origin of this receptor is a man in his 70s with active or convalescent COVID-19. This sequence joins TRBV27 and TRBJ2-7; 9 bases align to TRBD1. The specimen sequenced was peripheral blood. CDR3 DNA: TGTGCCAGCAGTTATGCCGGGACAGGGTCCTACGAGCAGTACTTC. It is translated as CASSYAGTGSYEQYF.